These 14 T cell receptor beta chains were all obtained from the same sample, sequenced in a study of neoadjuvant anti-PD-1 for oral cavity cancer. This sample's time point: after neoadjuvant nivolumab, at surgical resection. Produced via immunoSEQ multiplex PCR; TCRdb's table is partial and in-frame only. The sample has 55,000 to 80,000 clones; less than 90% are singletons. Sequencing used PBMCs, obtained after nivolumab (anti-PD-1) treatment. These receptors all stem from a person aged 40 to 85 with oral cavity squamous cell carcinoma.

The chain carries TRBV14 and TRBJ2-3; a possible D gene is TRBD2 (6 bases). The CDR3 length is 16 residues. Germline-derived CDR1 and CDR2 are SGHDN and FVKESK. V was clipped by 3 bases and J by 0 bases, with 13 bases between them. The CDR3 DNA is TGTGCCAGCAGCCAGACTAGTCGGATAAGCACAGATACGCAGTATTTT. It codes for CASSQTSRISTDTQYF.

This clone has a single count. This chain links TRBV7-9 with TRBJ2-7, with D maybe TRBD1 (6 bases). The germline V gene has CDR1 SEHNR and CDR2 FQNEAQ (reference sequence). The CDR3 runs to 12 residues. Trimming left V 4 bases short and J 4 bases short, with 8 bases between. The CDR3 nucleotides read TGTGCCAGCAGCTCACAGGGTTACGAGCAGTACTTC. Protein sequence: CASSSQGYEQYF. The complete variable domain, with remaining parts taken from reference TRBV7-9 and TRBJ2-7, reads DTGVSQNPRHKITKRGQNVTFRCDPISEHNRLYWYRQTLGQGPEFLTYFQNEAQLEKSRLLSDRFSAERPKGSFSTLEIQRTEQGDSAMYLCASSSQGYEQYFGPGTRLTVT.

The chain joins TRBV5-1 to TRBJ2-1; possible D gene TRBD2, 7 bases. The V and J ends lost 4 bases and 3 bases respectively, with 11 bases between them. Germline CDR1 reads SGHRS; CDR2 reads YFSETQ. This CDR3 contains 14 residues. CDR3 residues: CASSLRGGYNEQFF. CDR3 DNA sequence: TGCGCCAGCAGCCTGAGGGGGGGCTACAATGAGCAGTTCTTC.

This chain's CDR3 is CASSDRTGWGSYGYTF. CDR3 nucleotides: TGTGCCAGCAGTGACCGTACTGGATGGGGATCCTATGGCTACACCTTC. The chain is built from TRBV25-1 and TRBJ1-2, with D hard to call. This CDR3 comprises 16 residues. CDR1 and CDR2 from the germline V gene are MGHDK and SYGVNS. Trimming shortened V by 3 bases and J by 4 bases, and 18 bases separated the two germline ends.

Of note for this clone: Within the sample, other DNA sequences also encode this same CDR3. This chain connects TRBV11-2 to TRBJ1-1, with no clear D. Germline CDR1 is SGHAT and CDR2 is FQNNGV. Trimming left V 3 bases short and J 5 bases short, with 4 bases between. The CDR3 length is 11 residues. The CDR3 sequence is CASSLGTEAFF. DNA for the CDR3: TGTGCCAGCAGCTTGGGTACTGAAGCTTTCTTT. Using reference TRBV11-2 and TRBJ1-1 for the parts outside the CDR3, the full variable domain is EAGVAQSPRYKIIEKRQSVAFWCNPISGHATLYWYQQILGQGPKLLIQFQNNGVVDDSQLPKDRFSAERLKGVDSTLKIQPAKLEDSAVYLCASSLGTEAFFGQGTRLTVV.

The gene calls are TRBV5-1 and TRBJ2-7, with TRBD1 identical over 8 bases. This CDR3 contains 14 residues. V was pared by 2 bases and J by 7 bases, with 8 bases of the junction left unmatched. Germline CDR1 and CDR2: SGHRS and YFSETQ. The CDR3 loop is CASSFTGGHQEQYF. The CDR3 nucleotides are TGCGCCAGCAGCTTCACAGGGGGTCATCAGGAGCAGTACTTC.

This rearrangement joins TRBV27 to TRBJ2-7; 10 bases map to TRBD1. V shed 2 bases, J shed 5 bases, and the junction held 6 bases outside the gene matches. CDR1 MNHEY and CDR2 SMNVEV come from the germline V gene (reference sequence). The CDR3 extends over 15 amino acids. The CDR3 coding sequence is TGTGCCAGCAGTTTAGGACAGGGGGAATTGGACGAGCAGTACTTC. It codes for CASSLGQGELDEQYF.

The chain employs TRBV4-1 and TRBJ2-1; the D gene could be TRBD1 or TRBD2 (6 bases each). Germline assignment: CDR1 MGHRA and CDR2 YSYEKL. Trimming took 6 bases from V and 5 from J, leaving 17 bases between them. The CDR3 spans 15 residues. CDR3 region: CASRKTGAGDNEQFF. The DNA of the CDR3 is TGCGCCAGCAGAAAGACGGGGGCTGGGGACAATGAGCAGTTCTTC.

The chain couples TRBV11-1 to TRBJ2-7; tentatively, D is TRBD1 (5 bases). The CDR3 is 13 amino acids. The ends were cut back, 3 bases at V and 4 bases at J, with 10 bases in the middle. Germline V gene lookup returns CDR1 SGHAT and CDR2 FQDESV (reference sequence). The CDR3 region is CASSFPGSYEQYF. The CDR3 region has the DNA TGTGCCAGCAGCTTTCCAGGGTCGTACGAGCAGTACTTC.

The gene calls are TRBV4-1 and TRBJ2-1, with TRBD2 matching 10 bases. Trimming at V came to 5 bases and at J to 1 base, leaving 8 bases not matched to a gene. CDR1 and CDR2 (germline): MGHRA, YSYEKL. The CDR3 is 17 residues long. This CDR3 reads CASSDFPSGSSYNEQFF. Written as DNA, the CDR3 is TGCGCCAGCAGCGACTTCCCTAGCGGGAGTTCCTACAATGAGCAGTTCTTC.

This clone was counted a single time. The chain carries TRBV2 and TRBJ2-7; TRBD1 matches at 8 bases. Germline trimming cut 6 bases from V and 5 bases from J; bases unmatched to any gene: 3. The CDR3 consists of 12 residues. Germline V gene data show CDR1 as SNHLY and CDR2 as FYNNEI. CDR3 sequence: CASRLQGDEQYF. The DNA for the CDR3 is TGTGCCAGCAGACTACAGGGGGACGAGCAGTACTTC.

The V and J genes are TRBV9 and TRBJ2-5; weak D call: TRBD2 (5 bases). V lost 2 bases, J lost 5 bases, and 7 bases lay in between. The CDR3 has 12 amino acids. Germline CDR1 reads SGDLS; CDR2 reads YYNGEE. The CDR3 DNA reads as TGTGCCAGCAGCGTCTCGGGGGAGACCCAGTACTTC. This translates into CASSVSGETQYF.

The rearrangement links TRBV19 to TRBJ1-2; 8 nucleotides line up with TRBD1. With 2 bases clipped from V and 0 bases from J, the junction kept 2 bases outside the gene matches. This CDR3 has 15 residues. The germline V gene encodes CDR1 LNHDA and CDR2 SQIVND (reference sequence). The CDR3 region is CASSITGGPNYGYTF. The CDR3 bases are TGTGCCAGTAGTATAACAGGGGGACCTAACTATGGCTACACCTTC. The variable domain in full, completed from reference TRBV19 and TRBJ1-2, reads DGGITQSPKYLFRKEGQNVTLSCEQNLNHDAMYWYRQDPGQGLRLIYYSQIVNDFQKGDIAEGYSVSREKKESFPLTVTSAQKNPTAFYLCASSITGGPNYGYTFGSGTRLTVV.

The CDR3 sequence: CAWISRAPNTEAFF. Written as DNA, the CDR3 is TGTGCCTGGATTTCACGGGCGCCCAACACTGAAGCTTTCTTT. The chain combines TRBV30 with TRBJ1-1; D not certain. Germline V gene lookup returns CDR1 GTSNPN and CDR2 SVGIG (reference sequence). This CDR3 spans 14 amino acids. V was trimmed by 4 bases and J by 2 bases, leaving 14 bases between them.